These 17 T cell receptor beta chains came from one sample sequenced in a study of early T cells in non-severe SARS-CoV-2 infection. A single record per CDR3 protein comes from TCRdb applying MiXCR to the 5' RACE reads. Counted here are roughly 61,000 distinct CDR3 sequences, about 9.1% occurring once; the ten biggest clones make up 8.6%. The sample was whole blood. Every receptor here comes from an adult who was a healthcare worker with PCR-confirmed SARS-CoV-2 infection or an uninfected control (not recorded which).

V and J are TRBV4-2 and TRBJ2-6, with no clear D. CDR3 length equals 15 residues. Germline V gene data show CDR1 as LGHNA and CDR2 as YNFKEQ. Trimming took off 4 bases at V and 2 bases at J, with 9 bases between the two ends. DNA of the CDR3: TGTGCCAGCAGCCCCCCTGGGACTGGGGCCAACGTCCTGACTTTC. This codes for CASSPPGTGANVLTF.

This clonotype was counted a few times. The chain couples TRBV29-1 to TRBJ2-5; the match to TRBD2 covers 12 bases. Germline trimming cut 5 bases from V and 5 bases from J; bases unmatched to any gene: 18. This CDR3 comprises 18 residues. Germline V gene sequence: CDR1 SQVTM, CDR2 ANQGSEA. The CDR3 reads CSVPNRASGRAFAETQYF. The CDR3 bases are TGCAGCGTTCCTAATCGGGCTAGCGGGAGGGCCTTTGCCGAGACCCAGTACTTC.

In this sample, this clonotype turned up a few times. The rearrangement joins TRBV2 to TRBJ1-1; D possibly corresponds to TRBD1 (5 bases). V was pared by 5 bases and J by 0 bases, with 19 bases between. The CDR3 runs to 17 residues. Germline CDR1 and CDR2: SNHLY and FYNNEI. The CDR3 sequence: CASSFDPNRYMNTEAFF. The CDR3 bases are TGTGCCAGCAGTTTCGACCCCAACAGGTACATGAACACTGAAGCTTTCTTT. Drawing the rest from reference TRBV2 and TRBJ1-1, the complete variable domain is EPEVTQTPSHQVTQMGQEVILRCVPISNHLYFYWYRQILGQKVEFLVSFYNNEISEKSEIFDDQFSVERPDGSNFTLKIRSTKLEDSAMYFCASSFDPNRYMNTEAFFGQGTRLTVV.

This clonotype was seen a few times. The chain joins TRBV11-2 to TRBJ2-1; D is unresolved. The germline V and J ends were trimmed by 0 bases and 11 bases, with 14 bases remaining between them. The CDR3 length is 14 residues. The V gene's germline CDR1 is SGHAT and CDR2 FQNNGV. This chain's CDR3 is CASSLDPQGMKQFF. The DNA of the CDR3 is TGTGCCAGCAGCTTAGATCCACAAGGAATGAAGCAGTTCTTC.

J is TRBJ2-7 and V is TRBV29-1; TRBD1 matches at 8 bases. From germline, CDR1 is SQVTM and CDR2 ANQGSEA. With 4 bases clipped from V and 6 bases from J, the junction kept 2 bases outside the gene matches. The CDR3 has 11 amino acids. CDR3: CSVAGGGEQYF. The CDR3 nucleotides are TGCAGCGTTGCAGGGGGCGGCGAGCAGTACTTC.

This clonotype was seen ten or more times. The chain couples TRBV5-1 to TRBJ2-7; TRBD2 is a possible D gene (5 bases). The CDR3 runs 16 residues. Deletions cut 2 bases from V and 4 bases from J, with 19 bases between. Germline V CDR1 and CDR2: SGHRS, YFSETQ. The DNA for the CDR3 is TGCGCCAGCAGCTTACCTCTCAGCGGCGTTGCGTACGAGCAGTACTTC. The encoded protein is CASSLPLSGVAYEQYF.

In its sample, this clonotype was seen many times. V gene TRBV5-1 combines with J gene TRBJ2-1; D is uncertain. Per germline, CDR1 SGHRS and CDR2 YFSETQ. The CDR3 runs 13 residues. Between the trimmed V and J ends, which lost 0 bases and 9 bases, there was a span of 10 bases. The CDR3 sequence is CASSLGSMGEQFF. As DNA, the CDR3 is TGCGCCAGCAGCTTGGGGTCAATGGGTGAGCAGTTCTTC.

This clonotype was picked up many times. This sequence joins TRBV27 and TRBJ2-1, with D unresolved. The germline gives CDR1 MNHEY, CDR2 SMNVEV (reference sequence). V gave up 3 bases and J gave up 7 bases, with 13 bases separating them. The CDR3 length is 14 residues. CDR3 in DNA: TGTGCCAGCAGTTTGAAGGCGTTTGATAATGAGCAGTTCTTC. It yields the protein CASSLKAFDNEQFF.

This chain connects TRBV3-1 to TRBJ1-1; 9 bases fit TRBD1. There are 14 residues in the CDR3. With 4 bases clipped from V and 3 bases from J, the junction kept 3 bases outside the gene matches. Germline V gene sequence: CDR1 LGHDT, CDR2 YNNKEL (reference sequence). In nucleotides, the CDR3 is TGTGCCAGCAGCCTCGGACAGGGGCACACTGAAGCTTTCTTT. Its translation: CASSLGQGHTEAFF.

The CDR3 protein is CASSLARSGNTIYF. The DNA of the CDR3 is TGTGCCAGCAGCTTAGCCCGCTCTGGAAACACCATATATTTT. The J gene is TRBJ1-3, the V gene TRBV7-2; the D is unclear. Deletions cut 0 bases from V and 0 bases from J, with 3 bases between. The CDR3 spans 14 residues. Germline V gene lookup returns CDR1 SGHTA and CDR2 FQGNSA.

By share, this clonotype ranks as medium-sized (0.01 to 0.1%). This chain connects TRBV9 to TRBJ2-3; TRBD2 is a possible D gene (5 bases). V lost 4 bases and J lost 1, with 19 bases in between. The CDR3 runs 17 residues. Germline values: CDR1 SGDLS, CDR2 YYNGEE. CDR3 coding DNA: TGTGCCAGCAGCAAATACGAGGCTAGCACGGGCACAGATACGCAGTATTTT. Its protein is CASSKYEASTGTDTQYF. The full variable domain, its missing parts supplied by reference TRBV9 and TRBJ2-3, is DSGVTQTPKHLITATGQRVTLRCSPRSGDLSVYWYQQSLDQGLQFLIQYYNGEERAKGNILERFSAQQFPDLHSELNLSSLELGDSALYFCASSKYEASTGTDTQYFGPGTRLTVL.

The chain has TRBV11-2 and TRBJ2-3, with D unclear. Germline CDR1 reads SGHAT; CDR2 reads FQNNGV. There are 14 residues in the CDR3. V was clipped by 5 bases and J by 1 base, with 10 bases between them. CDR3 residues: CASSPLKGTDTQYF. CDR3 DNA: TGTGCCAGCAGCCCGCTTAAGGGCACAGATACGCAGTATTTT.

This rearrangement joins TRBV11-3 to TRBJ2-3, with TRBD2 matching 13 bases. The CDR3 extends over 16 amino acids. Germline V gives CDR1 SGHNT, CDR2 YENEEA. V was clipped by 5 bases and J by 0 bases; unmatched bases: 2. CDR3 protein: CASSQGLAGSTDTQYF. In nucleotides, the CDR3 is TGTGCCAGCAGCCAGGGACTAGCGGGAAGCACAGATACGCAGTATTTT.

The CDR3 here is CATSGGPSPETQYF. In DNA, the CDR3 is TGTGCCACCTCCGGGGGTCCCTCGCCAGAGACCCAGTACTTC. The chain combines TRBV7-2 with TRBJ2-5; D is perhaps TRBD2 (6 bases). The CDR3 is 14 residues long. From germline, CDR1 is SGHTA and CDR2 FQGNSA. Trimming removed 10 bases from V and 4 bases from J, with 19 bases in between. Drawing the rest from reference TRBV7-2 and TRBJ2-5, the complete variable domain is GAGVSQSPSNKVTEKGKDVELRCDPISGHTALYWYRQSLGQGLEFLIYFQGNSAPDKSGLPSDRFSAERTGGSVSTLTIQRTQQEDSAVYLCATSGGPSPETQYFGPGTRLLVL.

The rearrangement joins TRBV6-1 to TRBJ1-5, with 9 positions matching TRBD1. This CDR3 spans 14 amino acids. From germline, CDR1 is MNHNS and CDR2 SASEGT. Germline trimming cut 4 bases from V and 6 bases from J; bases unmatched to any gene: 4. This CDR3 is CASSVNRGPQPQHF. CDR3 coding DNA: TGTGCCAGCAGTGTTAACAGGGGGCCTCAGCCCCAGCATTTT.

This clonotype came up a few times. The chain carries TRBV25-1 and TRBJ2-1, with 12 bases fitting TRBD2. The CDR3 spans 15 residues. Germline CDR1 is MGHDK and CDR2 is SYGVNS. The junction had 8 bases not matched to a gene; V was cut back by 5 bases and J by 9 bases. The CDR3 region has the DNA TGTGCCAGCAGTACTTCTAGCGGGAGGGGAAGTGAGCAGTTCTTC. Amino acid sequence: CASSTSSGRGSEQFF.

At least ten counts were recorded for this clonotype. The chain employs TRBV11-3 and TRBJ2-1; TRBD2 matches 7 bases. The CDR3 runs 13 residues. Looked up from germline, CDR1 is SGHNT and CDR2 is YENEEA. Losses at the gene ends were 2 bases for V and 9 bases for J; bases not matched to a gene: 4. CDR3 residues: CASSLFGEGEQFF. In DNA, the CDR3 is TGTGCCAGCAGCTTATTTGGGGAGGGTGAGCAGTTCTTC.